The present TCR beta chain was sequenced within a study of shared clonotypes between healthy human individuals. General study findings and limits: Since donors were few, the genetic and exposure-history diversity represented was limited. Collection of samples was limited to blood; tissue repertoires likely differ.

The quantity of DNA used in unsorted PBMC replicate PCRs was approximately 320 ng, corresponding to tens of thousands of T cell genomes. Only in-frame clones appear in the TCRdb table, and some are missing; sequencing was by immunoSEQ multiplex PCR. The data contain a few hundred thousand clones, roughly 79% of them seen just once; the ten biggest clones take up about 11%. On this clone itself: Its antigen is unknown.

Germline lookup yields CDR1 SGHRS and CDR2 YFSETQ. The V gene end was trimmed by 0 bases and the J gene end by 2 bases; junction bases not matched to a gene: 3. This CDR3 comprises 15 residues. The clonotype comes from a woman aged 40 to 50 in good health. Some clones in this sample may be carry-over from other donors' samples. Material: PBMCs. The rearrangement joins TRBV5-1 to TRBJ2-3, with 7 bases lining up with TRBD2. The CDR3: CASSLGGSNTDTQYF. Written as DNA, the CDR3 is TGCGCCAGCAGCTTGGGCGGGAGTAACACAGATACGCAGTATTTT.